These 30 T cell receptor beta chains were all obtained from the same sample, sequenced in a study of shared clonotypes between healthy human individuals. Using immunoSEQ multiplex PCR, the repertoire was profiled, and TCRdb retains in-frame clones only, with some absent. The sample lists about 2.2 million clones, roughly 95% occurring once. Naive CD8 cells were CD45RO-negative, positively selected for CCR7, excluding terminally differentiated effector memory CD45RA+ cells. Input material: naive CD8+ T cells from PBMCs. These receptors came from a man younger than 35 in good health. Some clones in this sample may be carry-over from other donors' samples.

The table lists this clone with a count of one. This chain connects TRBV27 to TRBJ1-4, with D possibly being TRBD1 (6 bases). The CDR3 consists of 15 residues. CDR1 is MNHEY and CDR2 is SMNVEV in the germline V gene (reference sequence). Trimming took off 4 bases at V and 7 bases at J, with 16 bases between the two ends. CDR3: CASSYRPGHSEKLFF. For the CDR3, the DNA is TGTGCCAGCAGTTATCGACCGGGACACTCTGAAAAACTGTTTTTT.

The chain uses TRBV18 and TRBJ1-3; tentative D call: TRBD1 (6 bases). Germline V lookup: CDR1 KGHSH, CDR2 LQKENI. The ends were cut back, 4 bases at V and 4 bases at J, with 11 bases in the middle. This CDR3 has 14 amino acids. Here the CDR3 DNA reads TGTGCCAGCTCACGAACAGGGTCGGGAAACACCATATATTTT. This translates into CASSRTGSGNTIYF.

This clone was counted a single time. This CDR3 is CASSLAPRSNTEAFF. The CDR3, as DNA: TGTGCCAGCAGCTTAGCGCCCCGTTCGAACACTGAAGCTTTCTTT. The chain links TRBV7-8 to TRBJ1-1, with unresolved D. Germline V CDR1 and CDR2: SGHVS, FQNEAQ. Trimming cost V 0 bases and J 1 base, with 9 bases left between them. This CDR3 spans 15 amino acids.

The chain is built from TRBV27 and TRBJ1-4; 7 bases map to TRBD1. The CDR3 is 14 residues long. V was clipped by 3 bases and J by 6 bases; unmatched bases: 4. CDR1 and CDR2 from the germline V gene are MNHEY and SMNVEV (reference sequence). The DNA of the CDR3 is TGTGCCAGCAGTTTCAACAGGGGCCATGAAAAACTGTTTTTT. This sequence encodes CASSFNRGHEKLFF.

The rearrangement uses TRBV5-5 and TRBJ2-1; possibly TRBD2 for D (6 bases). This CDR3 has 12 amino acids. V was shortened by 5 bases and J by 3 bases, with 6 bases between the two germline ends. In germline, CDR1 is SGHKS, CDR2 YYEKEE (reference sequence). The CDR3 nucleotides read TGTGCCAGCAGGGAGGGCTACAATGAGCAGTTCTTC. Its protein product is CASREGYNEQFF.

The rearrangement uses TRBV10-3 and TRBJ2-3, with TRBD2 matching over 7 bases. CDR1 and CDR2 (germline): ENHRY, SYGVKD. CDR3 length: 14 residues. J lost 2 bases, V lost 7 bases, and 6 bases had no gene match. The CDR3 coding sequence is TGTGCCATCAATGGAGCGGGATCCACAGATACGCAGTATTTT. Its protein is CAINGAGSTDTQYF.

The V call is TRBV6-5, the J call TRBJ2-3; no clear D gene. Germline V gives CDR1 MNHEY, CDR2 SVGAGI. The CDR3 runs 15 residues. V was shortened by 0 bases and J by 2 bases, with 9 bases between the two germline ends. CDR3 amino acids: CASSYSGEPTDTQYF. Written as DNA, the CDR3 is TGTGCCAGCAGTTACTCGGGCGAGCCCACAGATACGCAGTATTTT.

The CDR3, as DNA: TGTGCCAGCAGAGGGGTGATGGGCAATCAGCCCCAGCATTTT. It is translated as CASRGVMGNQPQHF. The rearrangement links TRBV6-1 to TRBJ1-5; D possibly corresponds to TRBD1 (5 bases). CDR3 length: 14 amino acids. Germline CDR1 is MNHNS and CDR2 is SASEGT. Trimming cost V 6 bases and J 2 bases, with 11 bases left between them.

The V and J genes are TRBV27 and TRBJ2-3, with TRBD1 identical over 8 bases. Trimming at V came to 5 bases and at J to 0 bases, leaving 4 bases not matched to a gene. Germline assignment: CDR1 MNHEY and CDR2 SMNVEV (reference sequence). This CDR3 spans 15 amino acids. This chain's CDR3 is CASSPRDRSTDTQYF. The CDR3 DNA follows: TGTGCCAGCAGTCCCCGGGACAGGAGCACAGATACGCAGTATTTT.

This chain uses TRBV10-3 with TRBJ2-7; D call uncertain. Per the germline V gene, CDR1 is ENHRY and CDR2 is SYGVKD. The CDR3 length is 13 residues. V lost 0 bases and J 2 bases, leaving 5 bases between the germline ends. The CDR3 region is CAISESVAYEQYF. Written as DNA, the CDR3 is TGTGCCATCAGTGAGTCTGTGGCCTACGAGCAGTACTTC.

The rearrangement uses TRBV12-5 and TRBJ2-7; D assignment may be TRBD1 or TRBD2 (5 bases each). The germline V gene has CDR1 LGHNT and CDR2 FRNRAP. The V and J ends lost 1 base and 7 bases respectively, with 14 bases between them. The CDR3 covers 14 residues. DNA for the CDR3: TGTGCTAGTGGTTTGGCTGGGACCCTTGAGGAGCAGTACTTC. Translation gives CASGLAGTLEEQYF.

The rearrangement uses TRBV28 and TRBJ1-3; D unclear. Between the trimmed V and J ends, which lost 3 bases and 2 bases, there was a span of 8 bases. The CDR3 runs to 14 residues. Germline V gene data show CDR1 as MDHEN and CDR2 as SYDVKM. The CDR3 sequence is CASSLAGPGNTIYF. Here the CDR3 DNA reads TGTGCCAGCAGTTTGGCGGGCCCTGGAAACACCATATATTTT.

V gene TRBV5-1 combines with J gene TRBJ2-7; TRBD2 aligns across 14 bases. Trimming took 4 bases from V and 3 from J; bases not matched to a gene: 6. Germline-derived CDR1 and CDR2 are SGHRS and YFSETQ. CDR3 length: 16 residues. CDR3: CASSTGTSGSFYEQYF. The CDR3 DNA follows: TGCGCCAGCAGCACCGGGACTAGCGGGAGTTTCTACGAGCAGTACTTC.

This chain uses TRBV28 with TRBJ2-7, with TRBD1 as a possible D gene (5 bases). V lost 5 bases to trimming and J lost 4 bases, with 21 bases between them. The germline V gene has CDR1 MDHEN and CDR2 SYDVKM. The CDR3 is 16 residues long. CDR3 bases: TGTGCCAGCAGTCCCTTGATGAGAGACAGAGAATACGAGCAGTACTTC. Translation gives CASSPLMRDREYEQYF.

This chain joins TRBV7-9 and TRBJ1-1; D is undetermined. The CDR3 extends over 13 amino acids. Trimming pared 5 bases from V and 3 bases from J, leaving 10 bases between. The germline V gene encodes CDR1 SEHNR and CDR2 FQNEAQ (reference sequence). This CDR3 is CASSHQRDTEAFF. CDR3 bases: TGTGCCAGCAGCCATCAGAGGGACACTGAAGCTTTCTTT.

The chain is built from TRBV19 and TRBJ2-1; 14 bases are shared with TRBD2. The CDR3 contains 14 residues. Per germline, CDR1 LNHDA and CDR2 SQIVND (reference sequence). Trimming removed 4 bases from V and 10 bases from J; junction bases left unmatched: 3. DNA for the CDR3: TGTGCCAGTAGTAGACTAGCGGGAGGGCCCGAGCAGTTCTTC. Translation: CASSRLAGGPEQFF.

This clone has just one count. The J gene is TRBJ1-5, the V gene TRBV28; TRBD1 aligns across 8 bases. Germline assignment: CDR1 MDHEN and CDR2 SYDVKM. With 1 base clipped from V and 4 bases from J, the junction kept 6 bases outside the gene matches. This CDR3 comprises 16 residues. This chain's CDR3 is CASSLSGGWTNQPQHF. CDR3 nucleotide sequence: TGTGCCAGCAGTTTATCAGGGGGCTGGACAAATCAGCCCCAGCATTTT.

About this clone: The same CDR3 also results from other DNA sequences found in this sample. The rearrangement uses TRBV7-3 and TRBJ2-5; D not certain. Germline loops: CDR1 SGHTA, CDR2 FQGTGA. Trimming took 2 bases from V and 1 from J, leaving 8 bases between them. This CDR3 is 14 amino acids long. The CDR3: CASSLLGSQETQYF. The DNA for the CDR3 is TGTGCCAGCAGCTTACTGGGTTCCCAAGAGACCCAGTACTTC.

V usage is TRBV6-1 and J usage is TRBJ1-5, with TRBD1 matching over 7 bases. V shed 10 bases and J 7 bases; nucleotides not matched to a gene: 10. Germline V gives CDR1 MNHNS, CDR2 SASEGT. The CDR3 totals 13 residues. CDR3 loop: CAILGDSGQPQHF. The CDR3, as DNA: TGTGCCATACTAGGGGACAGCGGCCAGCCCCAGCATTTT.

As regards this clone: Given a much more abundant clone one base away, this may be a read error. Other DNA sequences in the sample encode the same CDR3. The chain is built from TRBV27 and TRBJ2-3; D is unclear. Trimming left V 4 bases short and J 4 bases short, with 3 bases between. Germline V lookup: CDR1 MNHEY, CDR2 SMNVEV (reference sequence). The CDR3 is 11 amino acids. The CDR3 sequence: CASSSSDTQYF. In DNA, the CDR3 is TGTGCCAGCAGTTCCTCAGATACGCAGTATTTT.

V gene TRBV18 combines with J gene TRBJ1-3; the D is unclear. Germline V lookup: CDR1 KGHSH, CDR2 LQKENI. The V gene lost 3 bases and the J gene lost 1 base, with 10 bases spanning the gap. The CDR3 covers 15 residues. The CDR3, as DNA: TGTGCCAGCTCACCTGCCAGGAGGTCTGGAAACACCATATATTTT. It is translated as CASSPARRSGNTIYF.

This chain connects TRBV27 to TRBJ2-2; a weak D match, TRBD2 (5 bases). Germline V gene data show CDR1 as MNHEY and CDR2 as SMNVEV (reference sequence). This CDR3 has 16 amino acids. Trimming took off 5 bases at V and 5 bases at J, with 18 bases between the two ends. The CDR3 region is CASSPYILSGTGELFF. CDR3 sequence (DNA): TGTGCCAGCAGTCCATACATCTTGAGCGGAACCGGGGAGCTGTTTTTT.

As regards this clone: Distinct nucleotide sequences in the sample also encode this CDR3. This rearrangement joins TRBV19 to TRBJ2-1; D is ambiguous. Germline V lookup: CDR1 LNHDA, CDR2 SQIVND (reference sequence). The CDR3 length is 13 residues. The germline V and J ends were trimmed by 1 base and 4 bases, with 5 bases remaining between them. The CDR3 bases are TGTGCCAGTAGTATAGGGCTATACAATGAGCAGTTCTTC. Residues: CASSIGLYNEQFF.

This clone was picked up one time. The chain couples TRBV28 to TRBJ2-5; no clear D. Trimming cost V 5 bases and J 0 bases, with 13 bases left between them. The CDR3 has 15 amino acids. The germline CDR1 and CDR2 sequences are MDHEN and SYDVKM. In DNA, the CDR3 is TGTGCCAGCAGTCCCCCGGTCCTGTACCAAGAGACCCAGTACTTC. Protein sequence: CASSPPVLYQETQYF.

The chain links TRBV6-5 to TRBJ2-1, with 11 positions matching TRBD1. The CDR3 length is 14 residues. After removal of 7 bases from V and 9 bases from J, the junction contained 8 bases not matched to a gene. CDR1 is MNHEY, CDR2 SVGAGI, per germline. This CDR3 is CASNGQGARSEQFF. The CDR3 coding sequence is TGTGCCAGCAATGGACAGGGGGCGCGGAGTGAGCAGTTCTTC.

This CDR3 is CASSSSGSYNEQFF. The CDR3 nucleotides read TGTGCCAGCAGCTCAAGCGGATCCTACAATGAGCAGTTCTTC. The chain uses TRBV7-3 and TRBJ2-1, with D possibly being TRBD2 (5 bases). The germline V gene encodes CDR1 SGHTA and CDR2 FQGTGA. V was shortened by 4 bases and J by 1 base, with 8 bases between the two germline ends. This CDR3 contains 14 residues.

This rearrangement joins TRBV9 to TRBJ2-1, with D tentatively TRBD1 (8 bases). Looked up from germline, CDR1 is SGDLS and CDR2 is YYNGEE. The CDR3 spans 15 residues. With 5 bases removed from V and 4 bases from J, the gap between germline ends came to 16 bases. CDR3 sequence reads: CASSGGGQEYNEQFF. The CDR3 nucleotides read TGTGCCAGCAGTGGCGGGGGACAGGAATACAATGAGCAGTTCTTC.

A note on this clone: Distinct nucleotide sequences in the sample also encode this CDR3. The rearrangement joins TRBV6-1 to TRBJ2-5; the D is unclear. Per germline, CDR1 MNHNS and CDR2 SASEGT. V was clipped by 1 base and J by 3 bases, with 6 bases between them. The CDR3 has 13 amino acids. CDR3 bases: TGTGCCAGCAGTGAAGGTCTAAAAGAGACCCAGTACTTC. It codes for CASSEGLKETQYF.

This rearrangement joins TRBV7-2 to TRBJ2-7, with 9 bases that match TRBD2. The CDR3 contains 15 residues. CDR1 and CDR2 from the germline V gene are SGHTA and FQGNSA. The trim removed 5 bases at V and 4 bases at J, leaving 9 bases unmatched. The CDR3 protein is CASSPQAGGSYEQYF. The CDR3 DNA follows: TGTGCCAGCAGCCCTCAAGCGGGAGGCTCTTACGAGCAGTACTTC.

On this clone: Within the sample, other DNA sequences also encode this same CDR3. In nucleotides, the CDR3 is TGTGCCAGCAGTAGCGGGAGGGGCAATGAGCAGTTCTTC. This gives the protein CASSSGRGNEQFF. The rearrangement joins TRBV6-4 to TRBJ2-1; 10 bases line up with TRBD2. Trimming at V came to 5 bases and at J to 6 bases, leaving 1 base not matched to a gene. CDR1 is MRHNA, CDR2 SNTAGT, per germline. This CDR3 has 13 amino acids.